This TCR beta chain is from a study of T cells in Graves' hyperthyroidism and ophthalmopathy. Study-level findings and limits: The model anticipated ophthalmopathy a median approximately 6.6 months pre-onset. Most thyroid clonotypes with frequency above 0.001 were detected in blood.

V lost 5 bases and J 6 bases, leaving 7 bases between the germline ends. There are 11 residues in the CDR3. Germline CDR1 reads GTSNPN; CDR2 reads SVGIG (reference sequence). This clonotype showed up just a few times. What it binds is not known. Using RNA transcripts as the source, TCR beta CDR3 regions were amplified. The HTBI primer set was used in a first-round RT-PCR of the TCR CDR3. MiXCR, applied by TCRdb to the multiplex PCR reads, yields one record per CDR3 protein. The table shows about 300,000 distinct CDR3 sequences, with approximately 15% occurring only once. Over 18 months, lack of ophthalmopathy progression marked Graves' hyperthyroidism as stable.

This sequence joins TRBV30 and TRBJ2-2; D may be TRBD1 or TRBD2 (5 bases each). The clonotype originates from a man in his thirties or forties with Graves' hyperthyroidism. The specimen was blood. CDR3 region: CAWGGSGELFF. CDR3 bases: TGTGCCTGGGGGGGATCCGGGGAGCTGTTTTTT.